This TCR beta chain came from a study of shared clonotypes between healthy human individuals. V was cut by 4 bases and J by 0 bases, with 15 bases left in between. From germline, CDR1 is MNHEY and CDR2 SMNVEV (reference sequence). The CDR3 totals 16 residues. TCRdb's copy holds only in-frame clones and misses some; the assay was immunoSEQ multiplex PCR. The sample holds over 2 million clones, about 95% seen once. Naive CD8 cells were CD45RO-negative, positively selected for CCR7, excluding terminally differentiated effector memory CD45RA+ cells. The chain recombines TRBV27 with TRBJ1-1; D is uncertain. This clonotype was obtained from a man younger than 35 in good health. The sequencing input was naive CD8+ T cells sorted from blood. The CDR3 region has the DNA TGTGCCAGCAGTTCTAGTGTCGGGGAGATGAACACTGAAGCTTTCTTT. Protein sequence: CASSSSVGEMNTEAFF.